These 22 T cell receptor beta chains share one sample of origin, sequenced in a study of blood T cell repertoires in COVID-19. Sequencing was performed with immunoSEQ multiplex PCR; in TCRdb, only in-frame clones are kept and a portion is missing. The table records some 40,000 clones, about 88% of them present only once. The sequencing input was peripheral blood. The receptors come from an older man with active COVID-19.

V is TRBV18 and J is TRBJ2-7; 11 bases are shared with TRBD2. Germline CDR1 and CDR2: KGHSH and LQKENI. With V trimmed by 6 bases and J by 7 bases, 11 bases remained unmatched. The CDR3 is made up of 15 amino acids. CDR3 DNA: TGTGCCAGCTCCCTGGGACTAGCGGAGGGGAGAGAGCAGTACTTC. Translation: CASSLGLAEGREQYF.

V is TRBV28 and J is TRBJ2-7, with a weak D call TRBD1 (5 bases). Per the germline V gene, CDR1 is MDHEN and CDR2 is SYDVKM. This CDR3 is 17 amino acids long. Trimming pared 1 base from V and 0 bases from J, leaving 16 bases between. CDR3 region: CASSLLVAGPSSYEQYF. CDR3 bases: TGTGCCAGCAGTTTATTAGTAGCAGGGCCAAGCTCCTACGAGCAGTACTTC.

The chain is built from TRBV7-9 and TRBJ1-3; D is ambiguous. V was clipped by 0 bases and J by 3 bases, with 9 bases between them. In germline, CDR1 is SEHNR, CDR2 FQNEAQ (reference sequence). The CDR3 length is 15 residues. This chain's CDR3 is CASSLAGAVGNTIYF. The CDR3 bases are TGTGCCAGCAGCTTAGCGGGCGCCGTTGGAAACACCATATATTTT.

This chain links TRBV4-3 with TRBJ1-5; D is unresolved. V was shortened by 1 base and J by 5 bases, with 6 bases between the two germline ends. The CDR3 sequence is 13 residues long. The V gene's germline CDR1 is LGHNA and CDR2 YSLEER. The CDR3 DNA reads as TGCGCCAGCAGCCAAGCCGGGGATCAGCCCCAGCATTTT. Translating gives CASSQAGDQPQHF.

J is TRBJ2-5 and V is TRBV24-1; 11 bases are shared with TRBD2. The J segment lost 3 bases and the V segment lost 5 bases, leaving 4 bases of the junction unmatched. There are 15 residues in the CDR3. Germline V CDR1 and CDR2: KGHDR, SFDVKD. In DNA, the CDR3 is TGTGCCACCAGTGCATTAGCGGGAGGGAAAGAGACCCAGTACTTC. It yields the protein CATSALAGGKETQYF.

The chain combines TRBV6-2 or TRBV6-3 with TRBJ2-1; 9 positions match TRBD2. This CDR3 is 16 amino acids long. With 5 bases clipped from V and 5 bases from J, the junction kept 10 bases outside the gene matches. CDR1 and CDR2 from the germline V gene are MNHEY and SVGEGT. The CDR3 is CASSRNSGSGNNEQFF. CDR3 in DNA: TGTGCCAGCAGTAGAAATAGCGGGAGCGGGAACAATGAGCAGTTCTTC.

V and J are TRBV7-8 and TRBJ2-5; a possible D gene is TRBD2 (7 bases). The CDR3 consists of 18 residues. CDR1 and CDR2 from the germline V gene are SGHVS and FQNEAQ. V shed 4 bases and J shed 4 bases, with 25 bases lying between them. CDR3 nucleotide sequence: TGTGCCAGCAGCTCCCGAGGGGGTAGCGGGTCCTATAGAGAGACCCAGTACTTC. Protein sequence: CASSSRGGSGSYRETQYF.

V is TRBV6-5 and J is TRBJ1-6; D gene uncertain. This CDR3 spans 13 amino acids. The germline CDR1 and CDR2 sequences are MNHEY and SVGAGI. Trimming took off 5 bases at V and 7 bases at J, with 9 bases between the two ends. CDR3 bases: TGTGCCAGCAGTCCCGTGCGGAATTCACCCCTCCACTTT. Translation gives CASSPVRNSPLHF.

The chain employs TRBV4-1 and TRBJ2-7; TRBD1 aligns across 10 bases. Germline lookup yields CDR1 MGHRA and CDR2 YSYEKL. The junction had 2 bases not matched to a gene; V was cut back by 4 bases and J by 2 bases. The CDR3 consists of 14 residues. DNA for the CDR3: TGCGCCAGCAGCCTGGGGACAGGGGCCTACGAGCAGTACTTC. Protein product: CASSLGTGAYEQYF.

This CDR3 is CASSQDLGTGITGELFF. Here the CDR3 DNA reads TGCGCCAGCAGCCAAGATCTCGGGACAGGGATCACCGGGGAGCTGTTTTTT. The chain recombines TRBV4-1 with TRBJ2-2; 9 nucleotides line up with TRBD1. The V gene end was trimmed by 0 bases and the J gene end by 4 bases; junction bases not matched to a gene: 6. Germline V gene lookup returns CDR1 MGHRA and CDR2 YSYEKL. The CDR3 runs to 17 residues.

This chain joins TRBV18 and TRBJ1-1; the match to TRBD1 covers 7 bases. The CDR3 loop spans 14 amino acids. V lost 2 bases, J lost 3 bases, and 3 bases stayed unmatched. The germline V gene encodes CDR1 KGHSH and CDR2 LQKENI. The CDR3 DNA follows: TGTGCCAGCTCACCAGGACAGGAGCACACTGAAGCTTTCTTT. This translates into CASSPGQEHTEAFF.

The chain is built from TRBV30 and TRBJ2-7; possible D gene TRBD1, 6 bases. Germline V gene data show CDR1 as GTSNPN and CDR2 as SVGIG (reference sequence). Trimming took off 2 bases at V and 3 bases at J, with 11 bases between the two ends. This CDR3 contains 13 residues. The CDR3 loop reads CAWSPGQLYEQYF. CDR3 DNA: TGTGCCTGGAGTCCCGGACAGCTCTACGAGCAGTACTTC.

The J gene is TRBJ2-2, the V gene TRBV7-2; D gene uncertain. The CDR3 extends over 13 amino acids. Trimming removed 4 bases from V and 3 bases from J, with 6 bases in between. Germline CDR1 and CDR2: SGHTA and FQGNSA. CDR3 region: CASSSGYTGELFF. The CDR3 nucleotides are TGTGCCAGCAGCTCCGGGTACACCGGGGAGCTGTTTTTT.

The chain couples TRBV7-2 to TRBJ1-2; D gene ambiguous. The CDR3 has 12 amino acids. Germline V gene sequence: CDR1 SGHTA, CDR2 FQGNSA. The V and J ends lost 6 bases and 8 bases respectively, with 13 bases between them. CDR3 sequence: CASSPTRGGYTF. The CDR3 region has the DNA TGTGCCAGCAGTCCGACCCGAGGCGGCTACACCTTC.

This chain uses TRBV27 with TRBJ1-2; D ambiguous. The V end was cut by 0 bases, the J end by 5 bases, with 7 bases between. This CDR3 spans 13 amino acids. Germline CDR1 MNHEY, CDR2 SMNVEV (reference sequence). CDR3 sequence (DNA): TGTGCCAGCAGTTTATCGAGAGGGTATGGCTACACCTTC. It specifies CASSLSRGYGYTF.

This clone was recorded once. This rearrangement joins TRBV12-3 or TRBV12-4 to TRBJ1-1, with 10 bases lining up with TRBD1. The ends lost 5 bases at V and 8 bases at J; junction bases unmatched: 5. This CDR3 spans 13 amino acids. CDR3 region: CASSRQGAGEAFF. The CDR3 DNA reads as TGTGCCAGCAGTCGACAGGGGGCAGGGGAAGCTTTCTTT.

The chain employs TRBV5-1 and TRBJ1-3, with a tentative D call TRBD1 (5 bases). The CDR3 sequence is 14 residues long. Between the trimmed V and J ends, which lost 0 bases and 4 bases, there was a span of 8 bases. Germline CDR1 and CDR2: SGHRS and YFSETQ. In nucleotides, the CDR3 is TGCGCCAGCAGCTTGGATGGGGCGGGAAACACCATATATTTT. This sequence encodes CASSLDGAGNTIYF.

The rearrangement links TRBV7-8 to TRBJ2-1; 8 bases are a match to TRBD1. CDR1 SGHVS and CDR2 FQNEAQ come from the germline V gene. The V segment lost 5 bases and the J segment 4 bases; nucleotides outside the gene matches: 4. The CDR3 covers 14 residues. CDR3 DNA: TGTGCCAGCAGCCCGGACAGGGTTTACAATGAGCAGTTCTTC. This codes for CASSPDRVYNEQFF.

The CDR3 here is CASSLVAQGISPLHF. The CDR3 DNA reads TGCGCCAGCAGCTTGGTGGCCCAGGGAATTTCACCCCTCCACTTT. The rearrangement links TRBV5-1 to TRBJ1-6, with D perhaps matching TRBD1 (5 bases). V was pared by 0 bases and J by 9 bases, with 13 bases between. CDR3 length: 15 amino acids. CDR1 is SGHRS, CDR2 YFSETQ, per germline. Looking up the rest from reference TRBV5-1 and TRBJ1-6 gives the full variable domain: KAGVTQTPRYLIKTRGQQVTLSCSPISGHRSVSWYQQTPGQGLQFLFEYFSETQRNKGNFPGRFSGRQFSNSRSEMNVSTLELGDSALYLCASSLVAQGISPLHFGNGTRLTVT.

The rearrangement joins TRBV24-1 to TRBJ1-5; D gene unclear. Germline CDR1 reads KGHDR; CDR2 reads SFDVKD. This CDR3 has 14 residues. Deletions cut 1 base from V and 1 base from J, with 4 bases between. In DNA, the CDR3 is TGTGCCACCAGTGATTTCGTGAGCAATCAGCCCCAGCATTTT. Encoded protein: CATSDFVSNQPQHF.

The V call is TRBV6-6, the J call TRBJ2-1, with D possibly TRBD1 on 6 matching bases. CDR1 is MNHNY and CDR2 is SVGAGI in the germline V gene (reference sequence). This CDR3 has 13 amino acids. Trimming cost V 8 bases and J 10 bases, with 18 bases left between them. The CDR3 bases are TGTGCCAGCCGGGACACCCAATTAGGGGAGCAGTTCTTC. It encodes CASRDTQLGEQFF.

The genes are TRBV28 and TRBJ1-1; 7 bases match TRBD1. Unmatched junction bases numbered 5, after V lost 5 bases and J lost 11 bases. CDR3 length: 11 amino acids. Germline CDR1 MDHEN, CDR2 SYDVKM. DNA for the CDR3: TGTGCCAGCAGTCTGACAGGGAAGGCTTTCTTT. Amino acid sequence: CASSLTGKAFF.